The present TCR beta chain was sequenced within a study of blood T cells in healthy people across ages. Findings and limits, study-wide: When one million T cells were used, diversity estimates were thought to be underestimates. The donors' CMV status was not determined, possibly confounding changes in expanded clonotypes.

Then a second PCR, running roughly 7 to 11 cycles, was carried out with a sample-barcoded 5' primer and a J-beta primer mix. Via MiXCR, TCRdb re-called the 5' RACE reads, giving one row per CDR3 protein. The sample includes nearly 1 million distinct CDR3 sequences, roughly 51% of them seen just once. V was pared by 10 bases and J by 13 bases, with 29 bases between. Germline CDR1 reads ENHRY; CDR2 reads SYGVKD. This CDR3 has 15 amino acids. Caucasian individuals from Russia who were healthy and aged roughly 6 to 95 acted as donors. They isolated at least 6 million PBMCs from each sample. Comments on this clonotype: Its cognate antigen is unknown.

The source material was blood. The chain joins TRBV10-3 to TRBJ2-4; D gene uncertain. The origin of this receptor is an older woman in good health. CDR3 sequence reads: CATRPGVSNYNEQYF. The CDR3 DNA sequence: TGTGCCACCCGACCTGGTGTCAGTAACTACAATGAGCAGTACTTC.